This T cell receptor beta chain derives from a study of graft-versus-host responses after intestinal transplantation (dated by TCRdb to the early 2020s). Describing the broader study: Multivisceral, liver-intestinal, or isolated intestinal transplants were received by the recipients. Every recipient was given anti-thymocyte globulin induction, then maintenance tacrolimus and steroids for around three years. Bulk TCR-beta CDR3 sequencing was used to track graft-versus-host and host-versus-graft alloreactive T cell clones in the graft, circulation and bone marrow after intestinal transplantation. Alloreactive clones were identified by sequencing pre-transplant mixed lymphocyte reaction products and comparing these products with unstimulated pre-transplant donor and recipient T cells. The cohort enrolled about two dozen intestinal transplant recipients including one retransplant, and a few patients lacking pretransplant specimens were excluded. Donor T cell macrochimerism was defined as a peak of at least 4% donor T cells among recipient peripheral blood mononuclear cells. Rather than being sequenced by the commercial service, samples from a few later patients were sequenced in-house on an Illumina MiSeq and processed with MiXCR. What the authors observed across the whole study: The conclusions were limited by the relatively low number and heterogeneity of the intestinal transplant patients. GvH clones were found in recipient bone marrow, and some of the GvH clones appeared earlier in ileal mucosa or blood, which is consistent with an intestinal mucosal origin. Peak levels of circulating GvH clones were associated with declines in HvG clones early after transplant. In the allografts of patients with donor T cell macrochimerism, GvH to HvG T cell clonal ratios were high.

Details on this clone: The clone's antigen remains unknown. The input lacks base qualities; no much larger clone sits a single base away.

The time point label corresponds to: cells obtained before transplantation from donor or recipient. CD3+CD4+ and CD3+CD8+ populations were FACS-sorted from unstimulated pre-transplant donor and recipient cells taken from spleen or lymph nodes. CDR1 and CDR2 are drawn from the germline V gene (reference sequence): MNHEY, SMNVEV. The CDR3 runs 13 amino acids, cysteine and phenylalanine included. Solely the CDR3 DNA is kept, with 39 bases framed from the first base. V loses 5 bases of germline sequence and J loses 6 bases, and the interval between the two ends is 12 bases. Libraries came from the immunoSEQ multiplex PCR assay. For most patients, genomic DNA was isolated using the Qiagen DNeasy Blood and Tissue Kit and was shipped frozen to Adaptive Biotechnologies for TCR sequencing. For most patients, genomic DNA was subjected to high-throughput TCR-beta CDR3 sequencing by Adaptive Biotechnologies. For the original study's pipeline: Adaptive's ImmunoSEQ software supplied the TCR sequencing data for 15 to 20 patients, while MiXCR and VDJtools were used to process three other patients. To correct CD4 versus CD8 sorting errors, any sequence found in both subsets at a frequency ratio below 5:1 was removed. CDR3 nucleotide sequences shared by donor and recipient were removed because the origin of these sequences could not be assigned. To count as alloreactive, a clone needed at least 2-fold expansion over unstimulated cells and a minimum CFSE-low frequency of 0.002% (template counts) or 0.001% (read counts). A clone was considered mappable if detected in the sequenced pre-transplant spleen, lymph node, or MLR CFSE-low populations of the donor or recipient. Cumulative frequency of alloreactive clones was calculated as a percentage of all sequences weighted by copy number. TCRdb's version of the immuneACCESS table is confined to in-frame rearrangements and falls short of the full clone set. An unresolved V gene accounts for under half of the shortfall where checked; the remainder is of unknown origin. The V and J calls and clone size are taken from that table; D and trimming were inferred from the DNA. For this sample there are 85,000 to 95,000 clones; 85% to 95% appear just once. Roughly 2% of the sample is taken by the ten largest.

The TCR was taken from a human donor who received an intestinal transplant. Recombination connected TRBV27 to TRBJ2-3; the D gene is perhaps TRBD2, on 6 matching bases. The sample in question was unstimulated CD8+ T cells sorted from spleen or lymph node cells, obtained before intestinal transplant. The nucleotide sequence is TGTGCCAGCAGTCGACTAGGTGCGGATACGCAGTATTTT. This gives the protein CASSRLGADTQYF.